The 5 T cell receptor beta chains listed next were all sequenced from one sample in a study of T cell responses to AZD1222 COVID-19 vaccine. This table comes from immunoSEQ multiplex PCR, and its TCRdb copy is limited to in-frame clones, with some not included. Among fewer than 150,000 clones listed, around 92% were seen once. Sequenced material: peripheral blood, taken on day 0 of AZD1222 vaccination. These receptors all come from an adult in good health.

The gene calls are TRBV12-3 or TRBV12-4 and TRBJ1-2; D uncertain. The CDR3 covers 13 residues. V lost 6 bases and J lost 3, with 11 bases in between. This chain's CDR3 is CASRAAAHYGYTF. The CDR3 DNA is TGTGCCAGCAGGGCAGCAGCCCACTATGGCTACACCTTC.

This clone appeared once. The CDR3 nucleotides read TGTGCCAGCACTGGGCAGGGGATCACTGAAGCTTTCTTT. Protein product: CASTGQGITEAFF. The J gene is TRBJ1-1, the V gene TRBV13; D possibly corresponds to TRBD1 (6 bases). The CDR3 extends over 13 amino acids. Germline lookup yields CDR1 PRHDT and CDR2 FYEKMQ (reference sequence). The V end lost 7 bases, the J end lost 4 bases, and 13 bases lay between the germline ends.

The genes are TRBV12-5 and TRBJ2-2; the D is unclear. This CDR3 is 14 amino acids long. Germline V lookup: CDR1 LGHNT, CDR2 FRNRAP. The V end was cut by 3 bases, the J end by 1 base, with 6 bases between. The CDR3 DNA sequence: TGTGCTAGTGGTTTAGCACAGAACACCGGGGAGCTGTTTTTT. Protein: CASGLAQNTGELFF.

The V call is TRBV7-8, the J call TRBJ2-2; D ambiguous. The CDR3 totals 16 residues. Trimming removed 7 bases from V and 3 bases from J, with 18 bases in between. The V gene's germline CDR1 is SGHVS and CDR2 FQNEAQ. The CDR3 is CASNLLIGWDTGELFF. In DNA form, the CDR3 reads TGTGCCAGCAACCTCTTAATAGGGTGGGACACCGGGGAGCTGTTTTTT.

The V and J genes are TRBV12-3 or TRBV12-4 and TRBJ2-2; unclear D gene. Trimming stripped 6 bases from V and 6 bases from J, with 11 bases between. The CDR3 covers 13 residues. The CDR3 sequence is CASRREWPGELFF. For the CDR3, the DNA is TGTGCCAGCAGGAGAGAGTGGCCCGGGGAGCTGTTTTTT.